These T cell receptor beta chains were read from a single sample in a study of T cells in Graves' hyperthyroidism and ophthalmopathy. TCRdb reprocessed the multiplex PCR reads via MiXCR and lists one record per CDR3 protein. This sample has 600,000 or so distinct CDR3 sequences; about 17% occur once, and the top ten carry 3.8%. Specimen: blood. Source of these receptors: a woman in her twenties or thirties with Graves' hyperthyroidism. Both conserved end residues are part of each CDR3. A D gene is named only where the DNA matches it firmly. Clone size, where shown, is once, few, many, or a class for clones that have expanded.

. many TRBJ1-4 TRBV2 CASSGDRRTNEKLFF TGTGCCAGCAGCGGGGACCGGAGGACTAATGAAAAACTGTTTTTT
TRBD2 many TRBJ2-7 TRBV12-3/TRBV12-4 CASRRTSGNYEQYF TGTGCCAGCAGACGCACTAGCGGGAATTACGAGCAGTACTTC
. . TRBJ1-3 TRBV10-3 CAIRSSSGNTIYF TGTGCCATCAGGAGCAGCTCTGGAAACACCATATATTTT
. . TRBJ2-5 TRBV7-2 CASSLADGGILYF TGTGCCAGCAGCTTAGCCGACGGGGGAATTCTGTACTTC
. . TRBJ2-1 TRBV20-1 CSASPYVEQFF TGCAGTGCTAGCCCCTACGTGGAGCAGTTCTTC
. . TRBJ1-2 TRBV6-1 CASSESENYGYTF TGTGCCAGCAGTGAGAGCGAAAACTATGGCTACACCTTC
. few TRBJ1-1 TRBV28 CASSFMAGRMNTEAFF TGTGCCAGCAGTTTTATGGCGGGACGGATGAACACTGAAGCTTTCTTT
. few TRBJ2-3 TRBV4-1 CASSQDMTIRSQAMRQYF TGCGCCAGCAGCCAAGATATGACTATCCGATCTCAGGCCATGCGGCAGTATTTT
. . TRBJ1-1 TRBV2 CASSAGSNTEAFF TGTGCCAGCAGTGCGGGATCCAACACTGAAGCTTTCTTT
. few TRBJ2-1 TRBV20-1 CSAVIQGASDEQFF TGCAGTGCTGTCATACAGGGCGCCTCCGATGAGCAGTTCTTC
TRBD1 . TRBJ2-1 TRBV6-5 CASSYWDSSYEQFF TGTGCCAGCAGTTACTGGGACAGCTCCTACGAGCAGTTCTTC
TRBD1 many TRBJ2-3 TRBV5-1 CASSGGTGWGTDTQYF TGCGCCAGCAGCGGCGGGACAGGGTGGGGCACAGATACGCAGTATTTT
. many TRBJ2-7 TRBV2 CASSQTGGGWYEQYF TGTGCCAGCAGTCAAACAGGGGGGGGTTGGTACGAGCAGTACTTC